Sequencing of this T cell receptor beta chain was carried out in a study of blood T cell repertoires in COVID-19 (dated by TCRdb to the early 2020s). Context from the whole study: Collaborator samples came from the United States, Italy and Spain and covered acute and convalescent phases of COVID-19. The dataset comprised deeply sampled blood TCRbeta repertoires from subjects exposed to, actively infected with, or recovered from COVID-19. A freely available public database, intended as a resource for researchers studying the immune response to SARS-CoV-2, is where the repertoires were released. The samples were drawn from the first 160 participants of the ongoing ImmuneRACE study and from 1,254 subjects provided by 6 global collaborators. Where available, HLA class I and class II types were obtained from metadata supplied by the sample provider rather than from assay-based typing. Nearly every sample came with metadata listing a de-identified subject ID, COVID-19 status, age in years and sex. The material from the prospective study consisted of cDNA or gDNA derived from T cells, B-cell-depleted T cells, or PBMCs. What the study reported, not specific to this receptor: How much clinical and demographic metadata was included differed by source and by participant, and the metadata was provided uncurated.

Each collaborating institution followed its own protocols to collect whole blood in K2EDTA tubes. Collaborator samples were shipped for TCRbeta analysis as frozen whole blood, isolated PBMCs, or DNA extracted from either sample type. TCRbeta CDR3 regions were amplified from genomic DNA using the immunoSEQ Assay, a bias-controlled multiplex PCR. Per the authors' processing: The number of nucleated cells in each sample was estimated by amplification of reference gene primers within the assay. To quantify the absolute abundance of each unique TCRbeta CDR3 rearrangement, sequence reads were collapsed and filtered. For each sample, productive Simpson clonality was calculated as the square root of Simpson's diversity index over productive rearrangements. This is the immuneACCESS table as TCRdb keeps it, with only in-frame sequences that have V and J called. A part of the clones is gone; compared with another copy, unresolved V genes explain less than half, and the rest is unexplained. That table gives V, J and clone size, and the DNA gave D and trimming. This sample has about 71,000 clones in its table, and approximately 89% of those were observed once. The leading ten clones occupy 7% to 10% of the sample.

Concerning this clone itself: The antigen it binds to is not known. No base quality values were provided; no much bigger clone lies one nucleotide off.

CDR1 and CDR2 are drawn from the germline V gene: SGHTA, FQGNSA. Relative to germline, V is missing 5 bases and J is missing 2 bases, with 7 bases of the junction outside any gene match. From cysteine to phenylalanine, the CDR3 is 15 amino acids long. The only DNA kept is the CDR3, 45 bases in frame from the first base. The sequenced material came from peripheral blood. In this chain, TRBV7-2 is recombined with TRBJ2-3, with 7 middle bases fitting TRBD2. The TCR originated in a man aged 50-59 years with active COVID-19. The CDR3 amino acid sequence is: CASSLKRGDTDTQYF. The nucleotide sequence reads TGTGCCAGCAGCCTTAAGCGGGGAGACACAGATACGCAGTATTTT.